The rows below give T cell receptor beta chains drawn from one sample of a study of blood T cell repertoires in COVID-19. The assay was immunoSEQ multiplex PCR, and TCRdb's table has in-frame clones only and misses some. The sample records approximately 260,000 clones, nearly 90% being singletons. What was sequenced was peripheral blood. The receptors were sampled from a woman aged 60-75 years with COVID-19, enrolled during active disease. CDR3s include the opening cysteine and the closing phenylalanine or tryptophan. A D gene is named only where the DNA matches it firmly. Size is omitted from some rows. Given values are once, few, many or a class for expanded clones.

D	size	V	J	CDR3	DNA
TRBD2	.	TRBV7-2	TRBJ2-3	CASSSFGRGGPDTQYF	TGTGCCAGCAGCTCTTTTGGGCGGGGGGGTCCAGATACGCAGTATTTT
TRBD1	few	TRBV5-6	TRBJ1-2	CASRNTGEGNYGYTF	TGTGCCAGCCGAAACACAGGGGAAGGGAACTATGGCTACACCTTC
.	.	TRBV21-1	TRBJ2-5	CASSSRGSSGGQETQYF	TGTGCCAGCAGCAGCCGGGGAAGTAGCGGGGGGCAAGAGACCCAGTACTTC
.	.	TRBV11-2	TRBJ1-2	CASSLGLTGPFNYGYTF	TGTGCCAGCAGCTTAGGACTTACAGGGCCCTTTAACTATGGCTACACCTTC
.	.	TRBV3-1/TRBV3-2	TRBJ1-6	CASSQFPLQQGPNSPLHF	TGTGCCAGCAGCCAATTTCCTCTTCAACAGGGTCCAAATTCACCCCTCCACTTT
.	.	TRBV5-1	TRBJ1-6	CASSLAAQGGNSPLHF	TGCGCCAGCAGCTTGGCTGCGCAGGGTGGAAATTCACCCCTCCACTTT
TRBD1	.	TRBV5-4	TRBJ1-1	CASSQGTEPLNTEAFF	TGTGCCAGCAGCCAAGGGACAGAACCCTTGAACACTGAAGCTTTCTTT
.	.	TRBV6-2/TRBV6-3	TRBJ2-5	CASSSPVPETQYF	TGTGCCAGCAGTTCTCCCGTTCCAGAGACCCAGTACTTC
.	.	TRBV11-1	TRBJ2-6	CASSWGDSGANVLTF	TGTGCCAGCAGCTGGGGGGACTCTGGGGCCAACGTCCTGACTTTC
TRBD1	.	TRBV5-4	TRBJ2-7	CASSPDRGPSYEQYF	TGTGCCAGCAGCCCGGACAGGGGCCCTTCCTACGAGCAGTACTTC
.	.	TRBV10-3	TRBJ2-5	CAISEQNRETQYF	TGTGCCATCAGTGAGCAAAACCGGGAGACCCAGTACTTC
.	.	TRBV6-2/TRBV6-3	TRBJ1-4	CASSMGHREEKLFF	TGTGCCAGCAGTATGGGACATAGGGAGGAAAAACTGTTTTTT
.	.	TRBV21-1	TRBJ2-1	CARKSGESQQFF	TGTGCCAGGAAGAGCGGGGAAAGTCAGCAGTTCTTC
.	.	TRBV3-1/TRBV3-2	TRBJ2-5	CASRPWRGSGQETQYF	TGTGCCAGCAGGCCCTGGCGGGGTAGCGGCCAAGAGACCCAGTACTTC
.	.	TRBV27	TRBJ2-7	CASRTGYEQYF	TGTGCCAGCAGAACCGGCTACGAGCAGTACTTC
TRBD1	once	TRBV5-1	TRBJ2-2	CASSLEGADTGELFF	TGCGCCAGCAGCTTGGAGGGGGCGGACACCGGGGAGCTGTTTTTT
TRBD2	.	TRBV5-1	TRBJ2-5	CASSPGLAGAETQYF	TGCGCCAGCAGCCCGGGACTAGCGGGGGCTGAGACCCAGTACTTC
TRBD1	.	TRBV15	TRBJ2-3	CATSRTGQGIWDTQYF	TGTGCCACCAGCAGGACGGGACAGGGGATTTGGGATACGCAGTATTTT
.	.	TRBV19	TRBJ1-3	CASSVTALGNTIYF	TGTGCCAGTAGTGTAACAGCCCTTGGAAACACCATATATTTT
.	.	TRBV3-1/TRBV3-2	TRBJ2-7	CASSQDRPPGYEQYF	TGTGCCAGCAGCCAAGACCGTCCTCCGGGGTACGAGCAGTACTTC
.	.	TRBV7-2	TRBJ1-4	CASSIRGVTNEKLFF	TGTGCCAGCAGCATCCGGGGGGTCACTAATGAAAAACTGTTTTTT
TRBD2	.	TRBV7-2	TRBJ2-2	CASSLRGGAVGELFF	TGTGCCAGCAGCTTGCGCGGGGGGGCAGTCGGGGAGCTGTTTTTT
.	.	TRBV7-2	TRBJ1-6	CASSLEQPYRSPLHF	TGTGCCAGCAGCTTAGAACAGCCCTATAGATCACCCCTCCACTTT
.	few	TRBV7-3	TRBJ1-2	CASSTDPGSNYGYTF	TGTGCCAGCAGCACCGACCCGGGATCTAACTATGGCTACACCTTC
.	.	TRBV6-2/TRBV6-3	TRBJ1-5	CASSSPGARYQPQHF	TGTGCCAGCAGTTCCCCAGGGGCGAGGTATCAGCCCCAGCATTTT
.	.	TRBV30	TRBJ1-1	CAWTPRPSGFTEAFF	TGTGCCTGGACCCCCAGGCCCTCTGGGTTCACTGAAGCTTTCTTT
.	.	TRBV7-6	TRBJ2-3	CASSLEGGSTDTQYF	TGTGCCAGCAGCTTAGAAGGCGGTAGCACAGATACGCAGTATTTT
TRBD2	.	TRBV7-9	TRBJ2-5	CASSLGTRAAQYF	TGTGCCAGCAGCTTAGGGACTAGAGCGGCCCAGTACTTC
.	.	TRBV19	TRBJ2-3	CASSIPGLTLTDTQYF	TGTGCCAGTAGTATACCGGGACTTACTCTCACAGATACGCAGTATTTT
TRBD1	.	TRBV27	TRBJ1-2	CASRRDRGFNYGYTF	TGTGCCAGCAGGCGGGACAGGGGATTTAACTATGGCTACACCTTC
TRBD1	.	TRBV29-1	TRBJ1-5	CSVGDRAGSQPQHF	TGCAGCGTTGGAGACAGGGCCGGGAGTCAGCCCCAGCATTTT
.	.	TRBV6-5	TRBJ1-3	CASAGVGNTIYF	TGTGCCAGCGCGGGGGTCGGAAACACCATATATTTT
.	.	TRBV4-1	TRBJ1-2	CASSQVTGRLNYGYTF	TGCGCCAGCAGCCAAGTAACAGGGCGCCTCAACTATGGCTACACCTTC
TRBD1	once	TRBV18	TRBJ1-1	CASSHDRANSEAFF	TGTGCCAGCTCACATGACAGGGCGAACTCTGAAGCTTTCTTT
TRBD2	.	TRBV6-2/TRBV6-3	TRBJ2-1	CASSYGGTRRPGEQFF	TGTGCCAGCAGTTACGGAGGGACTAGGCGGCCCGGTGAGCAGTTCTTC
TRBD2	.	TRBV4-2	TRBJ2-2	CASSQDGLAGVNTGELFF	TGTGCCAGCAGCCAAGATGGACTAGCGGGGGTGAACACCGGGGAGCTGTTTTTT